This T cell receptor beta chain was sequenced for a study of T-cell memory formation after mild COVID-19. Researchers used 5'RACE with constant-segment primers to make TCR alpha and TCR beta cDNA libraries that carry sample barcodes and UMIs. In TCRdb, the 5' RACE reads were re-called with MiXCR into one record per CDR3 protein. Here the sample spans hundreds of thousands of distinct CDR3 sequences, roughly 15% being singletons. The CDR3 covers 15 residues. CDR1 and CDR2 from the germline V gene are LNHNV and YYDKDF (reference sequence). The V end was cut by 0 bases, the J end by 6 bases, with 14 bases between. This clonotype was picked up a small number of times. What it binds is not known. Overall study results and limits: Memory cells collected pre-infection included some clones that later responded, suggesting cross-reactive memory joined. Mainly CM and EM harbored the contracting CD4+ clones; mainly EMRA harbored the CD8+ ones. Clones shrinking between day 15 and 85 showed a balanced CD4/CD8 split, and those that grew later tilted toward CD4+.

The receptor was derived from a man younger than 35 who had mild COVID-19 (a few samples of this study predate the infection). Cell type and time point are not known. The chain has TRBV15 and TRBJ1-2; a weak D match, TRBD1 (6 bases). Sequencing was done on a sample of PBMCs or a T cell subset sorted from them (not recorded which). DNA for the CDR3: TGTGCCACCAGCAGAGAGGGGGGCCTACTGGATGGCTACACCTTC. Its translation: CATSREGGLLDGYTF.